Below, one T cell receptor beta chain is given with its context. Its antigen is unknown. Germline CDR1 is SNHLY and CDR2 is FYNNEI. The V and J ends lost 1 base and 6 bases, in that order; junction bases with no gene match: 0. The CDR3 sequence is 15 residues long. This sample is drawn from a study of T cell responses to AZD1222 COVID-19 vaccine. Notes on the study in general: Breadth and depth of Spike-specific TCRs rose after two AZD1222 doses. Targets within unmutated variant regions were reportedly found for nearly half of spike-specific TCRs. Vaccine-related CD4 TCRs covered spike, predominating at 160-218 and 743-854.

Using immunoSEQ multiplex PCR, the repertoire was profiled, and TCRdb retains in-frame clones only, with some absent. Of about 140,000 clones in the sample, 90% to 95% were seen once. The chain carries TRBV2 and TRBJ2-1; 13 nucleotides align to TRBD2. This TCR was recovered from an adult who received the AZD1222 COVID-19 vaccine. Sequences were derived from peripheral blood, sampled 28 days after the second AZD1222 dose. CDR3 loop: CASSEGLAGGNEQFF. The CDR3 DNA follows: TGTGCCAGCAGTGAAGGACTAGCGGGAGGCAATGAGCAGTTCTTC.